These 21 T cell receptor beta chains came from one sample sequenced in a study of blood T cell repertoires in COVID-19. Profiling relied on immunoSEQ multiplex PCR, and the TCRdb table lists in-frame clones only, not all of them. Among just under 150,000 clones listed, around 84% were seen once. Sequencing was performed on peripheral blood. These receptors were obtained from a human donor with acute or convalescent COVID-19. The donor label of this sample is uncertain.

The chain recombines TRBV9 with TRBJ1-1, with 7 bases identical to TRBD1. Trimming at V came to 4 bases and at J to 5 bases, leaving 11 bases not matched to a gene. CDR3 size: 15 residues. The germline V gene encodes CDR1 SGDLS and CDR2 YYNGEE. CDR3 residues: CASSNPTRDRTEAFF. The DNA of the CDR3 is TGTGCCAGCAGCAACCCTACCCGGGACAGAACTGAAGCTTTCTTT.

The chain is built from TRBV18 and TRBJ2-7, with TRBD2 as a possible D gene (5 bases). Trimming removed 3 bases from V and 6 bases from J, with 9 bases in between. CDR3 length: 12 residues. Germline CDR1 is KGHSH and CDR2 is LQKENI. CDR3 loop: CASSPREGEQYV. In DNA, the CDR3 is TGTGCCAGCTCACCCCGAGAGGGCGAGCAGTACGTC.

This clone has a single count. This chain connects TRBV6-2 or TRBV6-3 to TRBJ2-3, with 9 bases fitting TRBD2. This CDR3 is built from 15 residues. The germline gives CDR1 MNHEY, CDR2 SVGEGT. Trimming took 5 bases from V and 1 from J; bases not matched to a gene: 4. CDR3 sequence (DNA): TGTGCCAGCAGTCCGACTAGCGGAGGCACAGATACGCAGTATTTT. Protein sequence: CASSPTSGGTDTQYF.

The chain recombines TRBV19 with TRBJ1-2; 8 bases agree with TRBD1. The CDR3 has 13 amino acids. V was pared by 4 bases and J by 8 bases, with 6 bases of the junction left unmatched. Germline values: CDR1 LNHDA, CDR2 SQIVND (reference sequence). CDR3 in amino acids: CASSTDRAPGYTF. The CDR3 DNA reads as TGTGCCAGTAGTACGGACAGGGCTCCCGGCTACACCTTC.

The chain recombines TRBV19 with TRBJ2-3; D possibly corresponds to TRBD1 (6 bases). This CDR3 has 13 amino acids. The V gene lost 7 bases and the J gene lost 5 bases, with 13 bases spanning the gap. Germline values: CDR1 LNHDA, CDR2 SQIVND (reference sequence). The CDR3 DNA reads TGTGCCAGTATCCGACAAGGGGGAGATACGCAGTATTTT. It yields the protein CASIRQGGDTQYF.

The CDR3 nucleotides read TGTGCCATCAGTGGGTCACAGGGAATCGGGGAGCTGTTTTTT. Protein product: CAISGSQGIGELFF. J is TRBJ2-2 and V is TRBV10-3; tentatively, D is TRBD1 (6 bases). The germline V and J ends were trimmed by 4 bases and 7 bases, with 13 bases remaining between them. CDR3 size: 14 residues. Germline V gene lookup returns CDR1 ENHRY and CDR2 SYGVKD.

The V call is TRBV4-3, the J call TRBJ1-2, with D possibly TRBD1 on 5 matching bases. The CDR3 consists of 15 residues. Trimming took 4 bases from V and 4 from J, leaving 16 bases between them. Germline V gene sequence: CDR1 LGHNA, CDR2 YSLEER. CDR3 sequence (DNA): TGCGCCAGCAGCCCTACCACAGGTTGGAGCTATGGCTACACCTTC. This sequence encodes CASSPTTGWSYGYTF.

The chain recombines TRBV14 with TRBJ1-6; the D gene is possibly TRBD1 (6 bases). V was clipped by 0 bases and J by 8 bases, with 11 bases between them. The CDR3 extends over 15 amino acids. Germline loops: CDR1 SGHDN, CDR2 FVKESK. CDR3 residues: CASSQDYRDHSPLHF. CDR3 coding DNA: TGTGCCAGCAGCCAAGATTACAGGGATCATTCACCCCTCCACTTT.

This rearrangement joins TRBV5-4 to TRBJ2-3; a weak D match, TRBD2 (5 bases). The CDR3 runs 13 residues. Germline CDR1 and CDR2: SGHNT and YYREEE (reference sequence). V was shortened by 1 base and J by 9 bases, with 12 bases between the two germline ends. The CDR3 spells CASSLPPWETQYF. The DNA of the CDR3 is TGTGCCAGCAGCTTGCCCCCCTGGGAGACGCAGTATTTT.

This chain uses TRBV13 with TRBJ2-6; 10 nucleotides match TRBD1. V was pared by 5 bases and J by 2 bases, with 12 bases of the junction left unmatched. The CDR3 length is 19 residues. Germline V CDR1 and CDR2: PRHDT, FYEKMQ (reference sequence). The chain's CDR3 is CASSPTVGTGVPGANVLTF. The DNA of the CDR3 is TGTGCCAGCAGCCCTACCGTAGGGACAGGGGTCCCTGGGGCCAACGTCCTGACTTTC.

J is TRBJ1-3 and V is TRBV7-2, with D perhaps matching TRBD1 (5 bases). V lost 3 bases and J 3 bases, leaving 9 bases between the germline ends. Looked up from germline, CDR1 is SGHTA and CDR2 is FQGNSA. This CDR3 is built from 14 residues. In nucleotides, the CDR3 is TGTGCCAGCAGCTTTCTTCAGGGTGGAAACACCATATATTTT. Its translation is CASSFLQGGNTIYF.

The J gene is TRBJ2-1, the V gene TRBV4-3; 8 positions match TRBD2. The V gene's germline CDR1 is LGHNA and CDR2 YSLEER. This CDR3 is 15 amino acids long. V lost 4 bases and J lost 1; bases outside the gene matches: 3. The CDR3 DNA sequence: TGCGCCAGCAGCCCGGGAGGGGGGTCCTACAATGAGCAGTTCTTC. Translated, it gives CASSPGGGSYNEQFF.

The V call is TRBV18, the J call TRBJ1-4; D may be TRBD1 (5 bases). Germline V gene data show CDR1 as KGHSH and CDR2 as LQKENI. V shed 3 bases and J shed 8 bases, with 13 bases lying between them. The CDR3 consists of 14 residues. CDR3 bases: TGTGCCAGCTCACCTAGGGGCGCGGGAGAAAAACTGTTTTTT. This sequence encodes CASSPRGAGEKLFF.

V gene TRBV30 combines with J gene TRBJ2-1; TRBD2 aligns across 8 bases. V shed 7 bases and J 4 bases; nucleotides not matched to a gene: 6. Germline CDR1 is GTSNPN and CDR2 is SVGIG (reference sequence). The CDR3 contains 13 residues. The CDR3 DNA follows: TGTGCCTTAACTAGCGGTTATTACAATGAGCAGTTCTTC. Its translation is CALTSGYYNEQFF.

Comments on this clone: A read error may account for a junction end that differs from germline. The sample contains more than one DNA sequence encoding this CDR3. The chain carries TRBV19 and TRBJ2-7; D is undetermined. Per germline, CDR1 LNHDA and CDR2 SQIVND (reference sequence). The CDR3 runs to 13 residues. The CDR3 is CASSPDKIGEQYF. The DNA for the CDR3 is TGTGCCAGTAGTCCAGACAAAATAGGCGAGCAATACTTC.

J is TRBJ2-7 and V is TRBV9; TRBD2 matches at 8 bases. The CDR3 is 16 residues long. V lost 0 bases, J lost 4 bases, and 9 bases stayed unmatched. Germline V CDR1 and CDR2: SGDLS, YYNGEE. Here the CDR3 reads CASSVGVTGGPYEQYF. CDR3 bases: TGTGCCAGCAGCGTAGGGGTGACGGGGGGGCCGTACGAGCAGTACTTC.

The V gene is TRBV14, the J gene TRBJ1-2; D ambiguous. This CDR3 spans 13 amino acids. Per germline, CDR1 SGHDN and CDR2 FVKESK. V was shortened by 4 bases and J by 3 bases, with 9 bases between the two germline ends. CDR3 protein: CASSLGVHYGYTF. The CDR3 nucleotides read TGTGCCAGCAGCCTCGGAGTCCACTATGGCTACACCTTC.

This chain uses TRBV9 with TRBJ2-5, with D hard to call. V was pared by 4 bases and J by 1 base, with 8 bases between. Germline CDR1 and CDR2: SGDLS and YYNGEE. CDR3 length equals 13 residues. As DNA, the CDR3 is TGTGCCAGCAGCCCGAGCCTCCAAGAGACCCAGTACTTC. Translation: CASSPSLQETQYF. Drawing the rest from reference TRBV9 and TRBJ2-5, the complete variable domain is DSGVTQTPKHLITATGQRVTLRCSPRSGDLSVYWYQQSLDQGLQFLIQYYNGEERAKGNILERFSAQQFPDLHSELNLSSLELGDSALYFCASSPSLQETQYFGPGTRLLVL.

V is TRBV7-3 and J is TRBJ2-2; TRBD2 might be the D (6 bases). The CDR3 is 14 amino acids. The V gene's germline CDR1 is SGHTA and CDR2 FQGTGA. The V end was cut by 5 bases, the J end by 3 bases, with 10 bases between. CDR3 bases: TGTGCCAGCAGCACCGGCGGGGACACCGGGGAGCTGTTTTTT. As protein: CASSTGGDTGELFF.

The V gene is TRBV3-1 (or the pseudogene TRBV3-2), the J gene TRBJ1-2, with TRBD1 as a possible D gene (5 bases). V dropped 1 base and J dropped 8 bases, with 14 bases sitting between them. Germline V gene sequence: CDR1 LGHDT, CDR2 YNNKEL (reference sequence). The CDR3 has 14 amino acids. The CDR3 bases are TGTGCCAGCAGCCAAGGAGAAGGGGTGGGAGGCTACACCTTC. Amino acid sequence: CASSQGEGVGGYTF.

The V call is TRBV24-1, the J call TRBJ1-2; no firm D call. The CDR3 extends over 16 amino acids. Trimming cost V 4 bases and J 4 bases, with 18 bases left between them. From germline, CDR1 is KGHDR and CDR2 SFDVKD. In DNA, the CDR3 is TGTGCCACCAGTGACCCCCGAGGAGCGGCCGTCTATGGCTACACCTTC. Protein product: CATSDPRGAAVYGYTF.